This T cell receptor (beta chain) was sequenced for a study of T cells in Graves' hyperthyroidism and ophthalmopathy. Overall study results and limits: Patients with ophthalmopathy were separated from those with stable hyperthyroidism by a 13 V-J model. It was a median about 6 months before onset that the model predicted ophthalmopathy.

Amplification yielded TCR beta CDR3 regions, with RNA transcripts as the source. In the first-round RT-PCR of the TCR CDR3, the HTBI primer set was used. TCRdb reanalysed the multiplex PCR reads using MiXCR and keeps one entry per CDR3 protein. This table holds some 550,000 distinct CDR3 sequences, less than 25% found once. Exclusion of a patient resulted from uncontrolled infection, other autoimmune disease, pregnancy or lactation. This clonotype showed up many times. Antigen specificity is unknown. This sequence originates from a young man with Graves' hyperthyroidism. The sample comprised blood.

The CDR3 is CATSGGTVEETQYF. DNA of the CDR3: TGTGCCACCAGCGGAGGGACTGTAGAAGAGACCCAGTACTTC. The genes are TRBV15 and TRBJ2-5; maybe TRBD2 (6 bases). The CDR3 has 14 residues. CDR1 LNHNV and CDR2 YYDKDF come from the germline V gene (reference sequence). V lost 5 bases and J 3 bases, leaving 13 bases between the germline ends.